The clone carrying this T cell receptor (beta chain) was detected once. Generated by immunoSEQ multiplex PCR, the TCRdb table keeps only in-frame clones and is missing some. The table lists 2 million or so clones, roughly 95% of them singletons. Germline assignment: CDR1 SGHTA and CDR2 FQGTGA. The J segment lost 6 bases and the V segment lost 5 bases, leaving 9 bases of the junction unmatched. CDR3 length equals 14 residues. Naive CD8 cells lacked CD45RO, underwent positive selection for CCR7 and left out terminally differentiated effector memory CD45RA+ cells. The entry originates in a study of shared clonotypes between healthy human individuals.

J is TRBJ1-2 and V is TRBV7-3, with 7 bases matching TRBD1. This sequence was found in a man aged 18 to 29 in good health. Sequenced: naive CD8+ T cells sorted from blood. This CDR3 is CASSPNRGEDGYTF. In nucleotides, the CDR3 is TGTGCCAGCAGCCCCAACAGGGGTGAAGATGGCTACACCTTC.